This is a list of T cell receptor beta chains from one sample in a study of cytomegalovirus exposure and HLA in healthy donors. Measured with immunoSEQ multiplex PCR; TCRdb has only the in-frame clones, and not every one. The sample contains roughly 250,000 clones, over 70% of which appear only once. The sequenced material came from PBMCs. Receptor source: a girl aged 2 to 9 in good health and CMV-seronegative. Each CDR3 is given with its conserved first and last residue. The D gene is left open where the match is weak. Rows give clone size only sometimes, using once, few, many, or a class for an expanded clone.

NA | TRBD1 | TRBJ1-1 | TRBV5-1 | CASRNRGGNTEAFF | TGCGCCAGCCGGAACAGGGGCGGGAACACTGAAGCTTTCTTT
NA | TRBD1 | TRBJ1-2 | TRBV11-2 | CASSPGTGDYTF | TGTGCCAGCAGCCCAGGGACAGGCGACTACACCTTC
NA | NA | TRBJ1-1 | TRBV28 | CASSSDRSSDTEAFF | TGTGCCAGCAGTTCAGACAGGAGCTCAGACACTGAAGCTTTCTTT
NA | NA | TRBJ1-1 | TRBV7-9 | CASSLWQSGAFF | TGTGCCAGCAGCTTATGGCAGTCGGGAGCTTTCTTT
NA | NA | TRBJ2-1 | TRBV15 | CATSDRVTAGRNEQFF | TGTGCCACCAGCGACAGGGTAACGGCGGGGCGGAATGAGCAGTTCTTC
NA | TRBD2 | TRBJ2-1 | TRBV7-9 | CASSYSPGLVYNEQFF | TGTGCCAGCAGCTATTCTCCGGGACTAGTCTACAATGAGCAGTTCTTC
few | NA | TRBJ1-5 | TRBV21-1 | CASSKDRARQPQHF | TGTGCCAGCAGCAAAGACAGGGCGCGGCAGCCCCAGCATTTT
NA | NA | TRBJ2-2 | TRBV6-5 | CASSYIWGRGTGELFF | TGTGCCAGCAGTTACATCTGGGGGCGCGGGACCGGGGAGCTGTTTTTT
NA | NA | TRBJ1-2 | TRBV5-1 | CASSFGRSLYGYTF | TGCGCCAGCAGCTTTGGCAGGTCGTTGTATGGCTACACCTTC
few | TRBD1 | TRBJ1-1 | TRBV19 | CASSTDRVRAEAFF | TGTGCCAGTAGTACTGACAGGGTGCGGGCTGAAGCTTTCTTT
NA | TRBD1 | TRBJ1-2 | TRBV7-9 | CASSLARGLGYGYTF | TGTGCCAGCAGCTTAGCGAGGGGGCTCGGCTATGGCTACACCTTC
NA | TRBD2 | TRBJ2-1 | TRBV6-5 | CASSQSGIGYNEQFF | TGTGCCAGCAGCCAAAGCGGGATCGGCTACAATGAGCAGTTCTTC
once | TRBD2 | TRBJ2-1 | TRBV19 | CASSKSSGFSYNEQFF | TGTGCCAGTAGTAAGTCTAGCGGGTTCTCCTACAATGAGCAGTTCTTC
NA | TRBD1 | TRBJ2-1 | TRBV29-1 | CSVSPGGSNEQFF | TGCAGCGTCTCTCCAGGGGGATCCAATGAGCAGTTCTTC
NA | NA | TRBJ1-2 | TRBV30 | CAWTGAPNYGYTF | TGTGCCTGGACAGGGGCGCCCAACTATGGCTACACCTTC
NA | TRBD1 | TRBJ1-5 | TRBV18 | CASSPQGTGQQPQHF | TGTGCCAGCTCACCACAGGGGACAGGGCAACAGCCCCAGCATTTT
NA | NA | TRBJ1-3 | TRBV9 | CASSVPPGLGGNTIYF | TGTGCCAGCAGCGTACCCCCAGGACTCGGAGGAAACACCATATATTTT
NA | TRBD1 | TRBJ1-5 | TRBV2 | CASSGEQGALNQPQHF | TGTGCCAGCAGTGGGGAACAGGGGGCCCTCAATCAGCCCCAGCATTTT
NA | NA | TRBJ2-7 | TRBV5-1 | CASSLAGAGTYEQYF | TGCGCCAGCAGCTTGGCCGGGGCGGGGACCTACGAGCAGTACTTC
NA | TRBD2 | TRBJ2-3 | TRBV7-9 | CASSPTSGGYDTQYF | TGTGCCAGCAGTCCGACTAGCGGGGGGTACGATACGCAGTATTTT
NA | TRBD1 | TRBJ1-2 | TRBV27 | CASRDRANYGYTF | TGTGCCAGCAGGGACAGGGCTAACTATGGCTACACCTTC
NA | NA | TRBJ2-1 | TRBV6-1 | CASSGPVGAYNEQFF | TGTGCCAGCAGTGGTCCCGTGGGAGCTTACAATGAGCAGTTCTTC
NA | NA | TRBJ2-2 | TRBV18 | CASSPGHKNTGELFF | TGTGCCAGCTCACCCGGACATAAGAACACCGGGGAGCTGTTTTTT
NA | TRBD2 | TRBJ2-3 | TRBV5-1 | CASSWGTSGRWTDTQYF | TGCGCCAGCAGCTGGGGGACTAGCGGGAGATGGACAGATACGCAGTATTTT
few | TRBD1 | TRBJ2-3 | TRBV5-1 | CASSFTPRVTGTGVIDTQYF | TGCGCCAGCAGCTTTACCCCTCGAGTTACCGGGACAGGGGTCATAGATACGCAGTATTTT
NA | NA | TRBJ1-1 | TRBV5-4 | CASSPSETVEAFF | TGTGCCAGCAGCCCGTCCGAGACAGTTGAAGCTTTCTTT
NA | NA | TRBJ1-1 | TRBV27 | CASSLGTPNTEAFF | TGTGCCAGCAGTTTAGGGACACCAAACACTGAAGCTTTCTTT
NA | NA | TRBJ2-7 | TRBV7-8 | CASQGNEQYF | TGTGCCAGCCAGGGTAACGAGCAGTACTTC
NA | TRBD2 | TRBJ2-1 | TRBV28 | CASSLRPGLAGGGRYNEQFF | TGTGCCAGCAGTTTAAGACCGGGACTAGCGGGAGGGGGTAGATACAATGAGCAGTTCTTC
NA | NA | TRBJ2-7 | TRBV13 | CASSLLGRSPNEQYF | TGTGCCAGCAGCTTATTAGGGAGATCCCCTAACGAGCAGTACTTC
NA | NA | TRBJ1-5 | TRBV19 | CASSPLGRLQQPQHF | TGTGCCAGTAGTCCCCTTGGGAGGCTCCAACAGCCCCAGCATTTT
NA | TRBD2 | TRBJ2-1 | TRBV7-3 | CASSMYSGRNGEQFF | TGTGCCAGCAGCATGTATAGCGGGAGGAACGGTGAGCAGTTCTTC
NA | TRBD1 | TRBJ1-1 | TRBV30 | CAWRVWTGNTEAFF | TGTGCCTGGAGGGTGTGGACAGGGAACACTGAAGCTTTCTTT
NA | NA | TRBJ1-1 | TRBV9 | CASSVTGVGTEAFF | TGTGCCAGCAGCGTAACAGGAGTGGGGACTGAAGCTTTCTTT
once | NA | TRBJ1-3 | TRBV7-8 | CASSSRGASNGAGNTIYF | TGTGCCAGCAGCTCCCGGGGGGCCTCAAACGGCGCTGGAAACACCATATATTTT
NA | TRBD1 | TRBJ1-2 | TRBV7-3 | CASSQDRGYGYTF | TGTGCCAGCAGTCAGGACAGGGGTTATGGCTACACCTTC
NA | NA | TRBJ1-2 | TRBV6-5 | CASSSQGGYGYTF | TGTGCCAGCAGTTCTCAGGGTGGCTATGGCTACACCTTC